The 9 T cell receptor beta chains in this list originate from one sample, sequenced in a study of T cells in Graves' hyperthyroidism and ophthalmopathy. Template material for amplifying TCR beta CDR3 regions consisted of RNA transcripts. Carried out on the TCR CDR3, a first-round RT-PCR used the HTBI primer set. TCRdb called the multiplex PCR reads again in MiXCR, with one record for every CDR3 protein. The sample shows fewer than 600,000 distinct CDR3 sequences, 13% to 15% of them seen only once. Source material: blood. These receptors came from a woman aged 18-30 years with Graves' hyperthyroidism.

This clonotype was counted many times. The chain recombines TRBV7-2 with TRBJ2-1, with 15 positions matching TRBD2. The germline gives CDR1 SGHTA, CDR2 FQGNSA. The CDR3 is 18 residues long. After removal of 4 bases from V and 8 bases from J, the junction contained 12 bases not matched to a gene. CDR3 amino acids: CASSSPGTSGRSDDEQFF. CDR3 coding DNA: TGTGCCAGCAGCTCGCCCGGGACTAGCGGGAGGTCTGACGATGAGCAGTTCTTC.

This clonotype was picked up a small number of times. V and J are TRBV13 and TRBJ1-3; D remains unclear. Germline V CDR1 and CDR2: PRHDT, FYEKMQ (reference sequence). This CDR3 region has 15 residues. The V and J ends lost 2 bases and 0 bases respectively, with 8 bases between them. CDR3: CASSLLRISGNTIYF. The CDR3, as DNA: TGTGCCAGCAGCTTATTGCGCATCTCTGGAAACACCATATATTTT. Variable domain in full (rest from reference TRBV13 and TRBJ1-3): AAGVIQSPRHLIKEKRETATLKCYPIPRHDTVYWYQQGPGQDPQFLISFYEKMQSDKGSIPDRFSAQQFSDYHSELNMSSLELGDSALYFCASSLLRISGNTIYFGEGSWLTVV.

V is TRBV30 and J is TRBJ1-1; tentative D call: TRBD1 (6 bases). Germline CDR1 reads GTSNPN; CDR2 reads SVGIG (reference sequence). This CDR3 comprises 13 residues. Trimming left V 8 bases short and J 0 bases short, with 13 bases between. CDR3 DNA: TGTGCCACCCACAGGGTCATGAACACTGAAGCTTTCTTT. Translated, it gives CATHRVMNTEAFF.

This clonotype turned up a few times. The chain uses TRBV6-1 and TRBJ2-7, with D perhaps assigned TRBD1 or TRBD2 (5 bases each). V was pared by 0 bases and J by 4 bases, with 13 bases between. The CDR3 length is 15 residues. In germline, CDR1 is MNHNS, CDR2 SASEGT. The chain's CDR3 is CASSEARGGFYEQYV. DNA for the CDR3: TGTGCCAGCAGTGAAGCGAGGGGTGGGTTTTACGAGCAGTACGTC.

Ten or more counts support this clonotype. The rearrangement links TRBV2 to TRBJ2-3, with no clear D. The CDR3 totals 14 residues. Trimming removed 8 bases from V and 2 bases from J, with 14 bases in between. Germline CDR1 SNHLY, CDR2 FYNNEI. The CDR3 loop reads CASQMWQNTDTQYF. CDR3 nucleotides: TGTGCCAGCCAAATGTGGCAGAACACAGATACGCAGTATTTT.

This clonotype occurred many times. V and J are TRBV6-2 or TRBV6-3 and TRBJ1-3; maybe TRBD1 (5 bases). Germline values: CDR1 MNHEY, CDR2 SVGEGT. V dropped 0 bases and J dropped 0 bases, with 12 bases sitting between them. The CDR3 contains 17 residues. The CDR3 sequence is CASSYSGRDLSGNTIYF. In DNA form, the CDR3 reads TGTGCCAGCAGTTACTCGGGACGGGATCTCTCTGGAAACACCATATATTTT.

This clonotype came up many times. The DNA of the CDR3 is TGTGCCAGCAGTCTACCCGGGACAGTTAATGGCTACACCTTC. Translating it yields CASSLPGTVNGYTF. The chain couples TRBV12-3 or TRBV12-4 to TRBJ1-2; TRBD1 matches at 7 bases. The length of the CDR3 is 14 residues. V lost 5 bases to trimming and J lost 6 bases; unmatched junction nucleotides: 9.

The sample holds many counts of this clonotype. The chain links TRBV14 to TRBJ2-3, with TRBD2 identical over 12 bases. The CDR3 length is 17 residues. Germline CDR1 SGHDN, CDR2 FVKESK. Losses at the gene ends were 2 bases for V and 4 bases for J; bases not matched to a gene: 7. The CDR3 nucleotides are TGTGCCAGCAGCCAAACAGGACTAGCGGGAAAGGCAGATACGCAGTATTTT. Protein product: CASSQTGLAGKADTQYF.

At least ten counts were recorded for this clonotype. V gene TRBV7-2 combines with J gene TRBJ2-1; either TRBD1 or TRBD2 may supply D (7 bases each). CDR3 length: 15 amino acids. Germline assignment: CDR1 SGHTA and CDR2 FQGNSA. V dropped 6 bases and J dropped 7 bases, with 19 bases sitting between them. The CDR3 sequence is CASRQGGGRGNEQFF. The CDR3 DNA reads as TGTGCCAGCAGGCAGGGGGGCGGGAGAGGGAATGAGCAGTTCTTC. Combining the CDR3 with reference TRBV7-2 and TRBJ2-1 gives the whole variable domain GAGVSQSPSNKVTEKGKDVELRCDPISGHTALYWYRQSLGQGLEFLIYFQGNSAPDKSGLPSDRFSAERTGGSVSTLTIQRTQQEDSAVYLCASRQGGGRGNEQFFGPGTRLTVL.